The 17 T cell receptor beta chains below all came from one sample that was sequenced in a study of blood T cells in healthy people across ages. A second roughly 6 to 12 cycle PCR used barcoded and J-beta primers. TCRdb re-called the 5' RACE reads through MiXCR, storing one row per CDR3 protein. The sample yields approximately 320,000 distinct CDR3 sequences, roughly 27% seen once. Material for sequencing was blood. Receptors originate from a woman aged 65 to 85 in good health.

The CDR3 DNA reads TGTGCCCCGAGAGCACGACAGGCTCGGAATGGTGAGCAGTTCTTC. This gives the protein CAPRARQARNGEQFF. The chain joins TRBV10-3 to TRBJ2-5; the D gene is possibly TRBD1 (6 bases). The end of the DNA aligns better with TRBJ2-1, so the J call may be wrong. The CDR3 is 15 residues long. Germline V CDR1 and CDR2: ENHRY, SYGVKD.

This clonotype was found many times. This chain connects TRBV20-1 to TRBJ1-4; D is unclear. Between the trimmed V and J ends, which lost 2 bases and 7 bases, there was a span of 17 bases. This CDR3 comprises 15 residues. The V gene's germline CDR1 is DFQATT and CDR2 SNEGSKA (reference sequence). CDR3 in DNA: TGCAGTGCTAGAATTCCTTCGGGCGCGGGTGAAAAACTGTTTTTT. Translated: CSARIPSGAGEKLFF.

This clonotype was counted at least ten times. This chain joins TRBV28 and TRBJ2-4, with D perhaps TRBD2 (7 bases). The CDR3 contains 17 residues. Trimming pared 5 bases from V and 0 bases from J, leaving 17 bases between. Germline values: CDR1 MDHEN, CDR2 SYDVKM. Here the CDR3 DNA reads TGTGCCAGCAGTGTGACGGGCGGGGGCTTAGCCAAAAACATTCAGTACTTC. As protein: CASSVTGGGLAKNIQYF.

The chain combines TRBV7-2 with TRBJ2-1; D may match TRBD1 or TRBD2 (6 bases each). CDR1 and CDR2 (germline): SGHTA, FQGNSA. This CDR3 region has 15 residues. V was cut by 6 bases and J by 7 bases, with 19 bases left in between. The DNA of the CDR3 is TGTGCCAGCAGTTCCGGGGGCCAAGGTAGGAATGAGCAGTTCTTC. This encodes CASSSGGQGRNEQFF.

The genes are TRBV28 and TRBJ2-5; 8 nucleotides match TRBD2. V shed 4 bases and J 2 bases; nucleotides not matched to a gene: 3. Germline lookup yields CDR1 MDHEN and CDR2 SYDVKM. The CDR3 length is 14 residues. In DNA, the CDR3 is TGTGCCAGCAGTTGGTCTAGCGGGCAAGAGACCCAGTACTTC. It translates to CASSWSSGQETQYF.

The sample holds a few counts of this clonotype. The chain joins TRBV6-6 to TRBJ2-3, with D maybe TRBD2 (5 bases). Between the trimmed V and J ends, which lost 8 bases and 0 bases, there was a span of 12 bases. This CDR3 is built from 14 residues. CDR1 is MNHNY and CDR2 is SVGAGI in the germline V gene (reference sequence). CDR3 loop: CASRAATSTDTQYF. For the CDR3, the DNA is TGTGCCAGCCGAGCGGCAACTAGCACAGATACGCAGTATTTT.

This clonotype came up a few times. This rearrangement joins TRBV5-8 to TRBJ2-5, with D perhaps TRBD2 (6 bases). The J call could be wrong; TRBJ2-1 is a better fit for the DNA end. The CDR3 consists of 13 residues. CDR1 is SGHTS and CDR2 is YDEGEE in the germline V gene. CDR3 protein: CASSPLASNEQFF. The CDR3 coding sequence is TGTGCCAGCAGCCCACTAGCCTCCAATGAGCAGTTCTTC.

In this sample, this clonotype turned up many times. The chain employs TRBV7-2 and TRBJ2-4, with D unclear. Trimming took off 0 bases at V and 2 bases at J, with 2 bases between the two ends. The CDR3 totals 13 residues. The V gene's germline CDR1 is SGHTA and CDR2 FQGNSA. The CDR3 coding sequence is TGTGCCAGCAGCTTAGCCTCCAAAAACATTCAGTACTTC. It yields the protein CASSLASKNIQYF. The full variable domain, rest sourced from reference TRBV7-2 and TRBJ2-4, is GAGVSQSPSNKVTEKGKDVELRCDPISGHTALYWYRQSLGQGLEFLIYFQGNSAPDKSGLPSDRFSAERTGGSVSTLTIQRTQQEDSAVYLCASSLASKNIQYFGAGTRLSVL.

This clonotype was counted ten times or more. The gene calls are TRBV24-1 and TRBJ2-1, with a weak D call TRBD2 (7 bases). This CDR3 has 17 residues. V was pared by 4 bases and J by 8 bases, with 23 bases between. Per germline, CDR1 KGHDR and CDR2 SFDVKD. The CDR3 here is CATSEPPGGLRGHEQFF. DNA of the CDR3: TGTGCCACCAGTGAGCCACCCGGGGGGCTCCGGGGACATGAGCAGTTCTTC.

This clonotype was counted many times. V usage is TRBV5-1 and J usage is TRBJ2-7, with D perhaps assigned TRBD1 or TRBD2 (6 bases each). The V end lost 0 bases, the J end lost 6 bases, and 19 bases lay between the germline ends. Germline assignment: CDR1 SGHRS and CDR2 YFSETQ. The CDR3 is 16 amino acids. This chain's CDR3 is CASSLEGQGGLGEQYF. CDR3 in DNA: TGCGCCAGCAGCTTGGAAGGGCAAGGGGGGTTAGGCGAGCAGTACTTC.

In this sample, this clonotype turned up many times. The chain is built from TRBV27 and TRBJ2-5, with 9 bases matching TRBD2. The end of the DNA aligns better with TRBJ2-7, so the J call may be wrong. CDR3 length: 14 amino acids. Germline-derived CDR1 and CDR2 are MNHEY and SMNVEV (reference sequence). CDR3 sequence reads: CASSQIAGVVEQYF. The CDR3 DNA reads TGTGCCAGCAGTCAGATAGCGGGAGTAGTCGAGCAGTACTTC.

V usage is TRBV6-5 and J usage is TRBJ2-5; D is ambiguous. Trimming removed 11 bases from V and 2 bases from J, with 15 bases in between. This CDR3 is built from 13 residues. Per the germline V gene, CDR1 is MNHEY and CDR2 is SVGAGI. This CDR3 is CAAARRRQETQYF. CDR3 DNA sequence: TGTGCCGCCGCTAGGAGACGTCAAGAGACCCAGTACTTC.

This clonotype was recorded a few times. This CDR3 reads CASSLSGSADTQYF. The CDR3, as DNA: TGTGCCAGCAGCTTAAGCGGGAGCGCAGATACGCAGTATTTT. The chain carries TRBV7-2 and TRBJ2-3; 8 positions agree with TRBD2. CDR1 SGHTA and CDR2 FQGNSA come from the germline V gene. V gave up 2 bases and J gave up 4 bases; unmatched junction bases: 2. The CDR3 covers 14 residues.

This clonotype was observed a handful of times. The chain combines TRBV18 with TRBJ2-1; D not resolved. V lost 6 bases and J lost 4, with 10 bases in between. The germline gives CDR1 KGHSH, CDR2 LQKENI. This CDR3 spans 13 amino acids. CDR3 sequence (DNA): TGTGCCAGCTCCCCGAATGGGTACAATGAGCAGTTCTTC. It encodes CASSPNGYNEQFF.

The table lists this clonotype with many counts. The DNA of the CDR3 is TGCAGCGTTGAGTTAGAGACCCAGTACTTC. As protein: CSVELETQYF. The chain employs TRBV29-1 and TRBJ2-5; D not resolved. The V gene lost 3 bases and the J gene lost 4 bases, with 3 bases spanning the gap. Germline CDR1 is SQVTM and CDR2 is ANQGSEA. The CDR3 runs to 10 residues.

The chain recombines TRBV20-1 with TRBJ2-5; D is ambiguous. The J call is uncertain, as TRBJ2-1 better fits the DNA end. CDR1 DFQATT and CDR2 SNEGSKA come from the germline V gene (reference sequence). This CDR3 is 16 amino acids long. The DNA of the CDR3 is TGCAGTGCTAGAGATATACCCGGATCCGTAAAGAATGAGCAGTTCTTC. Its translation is CSARDIPGSVKNEQFF.

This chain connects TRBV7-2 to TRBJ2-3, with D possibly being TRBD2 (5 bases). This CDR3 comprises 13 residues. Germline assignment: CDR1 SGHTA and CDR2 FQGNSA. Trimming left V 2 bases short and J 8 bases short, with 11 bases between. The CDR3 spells CASSLSGLSTQYF. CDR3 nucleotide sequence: TGTGCCAGCAGCTTATCGGGGTTAAGTACGCAGTATTTT.